The 19 T cell receptor beta chains given below trace back to one sample, sequenced in a study of shared T cell receptors in the human thymus (dated by TCRdb to 2020 to 2022). Library preparation was by the immunoSEQ multiplex PCR assay. Sourced from immuneACCESS, this table was stored by TCRdb with only in-frame sequences that have V and J called. A share of the clones is absent; for the studies checked, an unresolved V gene accounts for under half, and the remainder has no known explanation. Within this sample are hundreds of thousands of clones, with about 89% of them counted one time only. Roughly 0.0094% of the sample belongs to the ten largest clones. The same data also contributed to another study, on human thymus T cells.

The sequenced material came from thymocytes. These receptors were collected from a boy in the first two years of life with a congenital heart defect. Donor details come from another sample of the same person, matched by shared clones.

The chain couples TRBV28 to TRBJ2-3, with 7 bases lining up with TRBD1. This CDR3 is built from 17 residues. Looked up from germline, CDR1 is MDHEN and CDR2 is SYDVKM. V lost 6 bases, J lost 2 bases, and 14 bases stayed unmatched. CDR3 loop: CASRRGQGRDPTDTQYF. CDR3 coding DNA: TGTGCCAGCAGGAGGGGGCAGGGCAGGGACCCCACAGATACGCAGTATTTT.

The chain recombines TRBV27 with TRBJ2-7, with a weak D call TRBD2 (6 bases). The CDR3 contains 14 residues. With 5 bases removed from V and 1 base from J, the gap between germline ends came to 12 bases. Germline V lookup: CDR1 MNHEY, CDR2 SMNVEV (reference sequence). As DNA, the CDR3 is TGTGCCAGCAGTCGGGACTTGCTTTCCTACGAGCAGTACTTC. Amino acids: CASSRDLLSYEQYF.

V is TRBV28 and J is TRBJ2-7; 7 bases are shared with TRBD1. V gave up 4 bases and J gave up 11 bases; unmatched junction bases: 32. The CDR3 has 20 residues. Germline V gives CDR1 MDHEN, CDR2 SYDVKM. The CDR3 DNA follows: TGTGCCAGCAGTTCACATACAGGGGCCGGGGTCGGTGAGGGCCGTTTAGTGAAGTACTTC. It codes for CASSSHTGAGVGEGRLVKYF.

The gene calls are TRBV9 and TRBJ2-2; 9 nucleotides align to TRBD1. This CDR3 spans 17 amino acids. Germline values: CDR1 SGDLS, CDR2 YYNGEE. V trimming: 4 bases; J trimming: 5 bases; junction bases outside the gene matches: 12. The CDR3 nucleotides read TGTGCCAGCAGCCCGATCGGGACAGGGAAGAGGACCGGGGAGCTGTTTTTT. Amino acids: CASSPIGTGKRTGELFF.

The chain uses TRBV27 and TRBJ2-7; TRBD1 agrees at 8 bases. The V gene's germline CDR1 is MNHEY and CDR2 SMNVEV (reference sequence). The CDR3 runs to 15 residues. V shed 8 bases and J 6 bases; nucleotides not matched to a gene: 15. The CDR3 DNA reads TGTGCCAGCGGAACCAGGCGGACAGGGCTCCTCGAGCAGTACTTC. Translation gives CASGTRRTGLLEQYF.

CDR3 residues: CASSPMKQGGGITDTQYF. Written as DNA, the CDR3 is TGTGCCAGCTCACCAATGAAACAGGGCGGGGGTATCACAGATACGCAGTATTTT. J is TRBJ2-3 and V is TRBV18, with a tentative D call TRBD2 (7 bases). Deletions cut 2 bases from V and 2 bases from J, with 20 bases between. The CDR3 is made up of 18 amino acids. In germline, CDR1 is KGHSH, CDR2 LQKENI.

The chain joins TRBV19 to TRBJ1-1, with a possible D match to TRBD1 (6 bases). Germline lookup yields CDR1 LNHDA and CDR2 SQIVND (reference sequence). The CDR3 has 15 residues. The V end was cut by 5 bases, the J end by 4 bases, with 17 bases between. This CDR3 reads CASSLTGRKGTEAFF. CDR3 nucleotides: TGTGCCAGTAGTCTGACAGGAAGGAAGGGCACTGAAGCTTTCTTT.

This chain connects TRBV15 to TRBJ2-5, with D perhaps matching TRBD1 (6 bases). The length of the CDR3 is 15 residues. The germline V gene encodes CDR1 LNHNV and CDR2 YYDKDF (reference sequence). Trimming left V 0 bases short and J 3 bases short, with 11 bases between. DNA for the CDR3: TGTGCCACCAGCAGAGATAGGGCAGGGGAAGAGACCCAGTACTTC. This sequence encodes CATSRDRAGEETQYF.

The genes are TRBV6-1 and TRBJ1-2, with 12 positions matching TRBD1. Germline trimming cut 6 bases from V and 8 bases from J; bases unmatched to any gene: 10. This CDR3 has 15 residues. Looked up from germline, CDR1 is MNHNS and CDR2 is SASEGT. Written as DNA, the CDR3 is TGTGCCAGCAGACCCCAGGGACAGGGGGCAGGAGGCTACACCTTC. Translating gives CASRPQGQGAGGYTF.

The chain joins TRBV5-4 to TRBJ1-6; TRBD1 agrees at 8 bases. The V and J ends lost 6 bases and 9 bases, in that order; junction bases with no gene match: 8. The CDR3 runs to 14 residues. Germline CDR1 is SGHNT and CDR2 is YYREEE (reference sequence). The CDR3 is CASTRQGLSSPLHF. CDR3 coding DNA: TGTGCCAGCACCAGACAGGGGTTAAGTTCACCCCTCCACTTT.

The V call is TRBV30, the J call TRBJ2-1; 7 nucleotides agree with TRBD2. Germline V gene data show CDR1 as GTSNPN and CDR2 as SVGIG (reference sequence). The CDR3 spans 14 residues. Unmatched junction bases numbered 4, after V lost 0 bases and J lost 5 bases. The CDR3 coding sequence is TGTGCCTGGAGTGTACAACTAGCGCACAATGAGCAGTTCTTC. Residues: CAWSVQLAHNEQFF.

This clone was seen a single time. The V gene is TRBV30, the J gene TRBJ2-7; 9 positions agree with TRBD2. Germline values: CDR1 GTSNPN, CDR2 SVGIG (reference sequence). The J segment lost 2 bases and the V segment lost 0 bases, leaving 8 bases of the junction unmatched. The CDR3 has 16 amino acids. The CDR3 spells CAWSVARTSAPYEQYF. CDR3 nucleotides: TGTGCCTGGAGTGTAGCCCGGACTAGCGCGCCCTACGAGCAGTACTTC.

The sample holds a few counts of this clone. The J gene is TRBJ2-3, the V gene TRBV5-4; 9 bases are shared with TRBD2. The V gene's germline CDR1 is SGHNT and CDR2 YYREEE (reference sequence). V dropped 3 bases and J dropped 0; count of bases not matched to a gene: 8. The CDR3 is 17 residues long. In DNA form, the CDR3 reads TGTGCCAGCAGCTCTTCGACTAGCGGAGCTAGCACAGATACGCAGTATTTT. Protein sequence: CASSSSTSGASTDTQYF.

The chain links TRBV6-1 to TRBJ2-7; a weak D match, TRBD1 (5 bases). The CDR3 is 14 residues long. Deletions cut 3 bases from V and 2 bases from J, with 11 bases between. Germline CDR1 is MNHNS and CDR2 is SASEGT. The CDR3 here is CASSDGAKAYEQYF. The CDR3 nucleotides read TGTGCCAGCAGTGATGGGGCAAAAGCCTACGAGCAGTACTTC.

The V gene is TRBV27, the J gene TRBJ1-5; D unclear. This CDR3 contains 15 residues. Germline values: CDR1 MNHEY, CDR2 SMNVEV (reference sequence). The V gene lost 5 bases and the J gene lost 0 bases, with 11 bases spanning the gap. The chain's CDR3 is CASSPPGFSNQPQHF. The CDR3 nucleotides read TGTGCCAGCAGTCCGCCGGGATTTAGCAATCAGCCCCAGCATTTT.

The rearrangement uses TRBV27 and TRBJ2-7; 11 bases are a match to TRBD2. The CDR3 contains 15 residues. Looked up from germline, CDR1 is MNHEY and CDR2 is SMNVEV (reference sequence). J gave up 4 bases and V 5 bases, and 7 bases lay outside the gene matches. CDR3 loop: CASSPSTSGDYEQYF. The CDR3 bases are TGTGCCAGCAGTCCTTCGACTAGCGGGGATTACGAGCAGTACTTC.

V is TRBV27 and J is TRBJ2-7, with D possibly TRBD2 on 7 matching bases. Trimming shortened V by 3 bases and J by 6 bases, and 15 bases separated the two germline ends. The CDR3 has 14 residues. Germline V gives CDR1 MNHEY, CDR2 SMNVEV (reference sequence). The CDR3 DNA reads as TGTGCCAGCAGTTTCCAGGGGACTATGGGCGAGCAGTACTTC. The encoded protein is CASSFQGTMGEQYF.

V and J are TRBV30 and TRBJ2-5; D call uncertain. The CDR3 runs to 12 residues. CDR1 and CDR2 (germline): GTSNPN, SVGIG (reference sequence). Between the trimmed V and J ends, which lost 0 bases and 5 bases, there was a span of 7 bases. CDR3 sequence reads: CAWSVRSETQYF. The DNA for the CDR3 is TGTGCCTGGAGTGTAAGGAGTGAGACCCAGTACTTC. Looking up the rest from reference TRBV30 and TRBJ2-5 gives the full variable domain: SQTIHQWPATLVQPVGSPLSLECTVEGTSNPNLYWYRQAAGRGLQLLFYSVGIGQISSEVPQNLSASRPQDRQFILSSKKLLLSDSGFYLCAWSVRSETQYFGPGTRLLVL.

The V and J genes are TRBV15 and TRBJ2-7, with 7 bases lining up with TRBD1. This CDR3 has 15 residues. The V gene end was trimmed by 0 bases and the J gene end by 2 bases; junction bases not matched to a gene: 4. Germline V lookup: CDR1 LNHNV, CDR2 YYDKDF (reference sequence). The CDR3 nucleotides are TGTGCCACCAGCAGAGACGGGGACAGCACCTACGAGCAGTACTTC. This translates into CATSRDGDSTYEQYF.